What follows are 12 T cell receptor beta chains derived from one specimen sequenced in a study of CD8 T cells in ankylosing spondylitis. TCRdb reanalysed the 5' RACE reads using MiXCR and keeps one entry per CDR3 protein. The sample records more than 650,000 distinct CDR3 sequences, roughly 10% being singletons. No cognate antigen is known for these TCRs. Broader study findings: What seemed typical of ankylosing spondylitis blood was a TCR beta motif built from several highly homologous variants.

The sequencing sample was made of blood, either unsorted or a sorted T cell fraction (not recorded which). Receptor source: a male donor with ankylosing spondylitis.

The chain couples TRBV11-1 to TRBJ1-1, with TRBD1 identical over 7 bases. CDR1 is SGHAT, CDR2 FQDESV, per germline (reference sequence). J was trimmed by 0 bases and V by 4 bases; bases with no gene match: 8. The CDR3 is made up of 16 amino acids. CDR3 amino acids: CASSSPGTELNTEAFF. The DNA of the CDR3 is TGTGCCAGCAGCTCCCCCGGGACAGAGCTGAACACTGAAGCTTTCTTT.

Here the CDR3 reads CASSHTTIDNTEAFF. The CDR3 DNA sequence: TGTGCCAGCAGCCACACTACGATCGATAACACTGAAGCTTTCTTT. The V and J genes are TRBV4-2 and TRBJ1-1; D is unresolved. V lost 3 bases to trimming and J lost 2 bases, with 13 bases between them. CDR1 and CDR2 (germline): LGHNA, YNFKEQ. This CDR3 comprises 15 residues.

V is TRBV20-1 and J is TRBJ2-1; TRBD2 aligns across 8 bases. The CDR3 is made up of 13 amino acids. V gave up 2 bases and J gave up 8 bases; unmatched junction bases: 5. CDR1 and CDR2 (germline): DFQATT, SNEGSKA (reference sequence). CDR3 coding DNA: TGCAGTGCTAGACCGGGAGGGGGGGATGAGCAGTTCTTC. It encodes CSARPGGGDEQFF.

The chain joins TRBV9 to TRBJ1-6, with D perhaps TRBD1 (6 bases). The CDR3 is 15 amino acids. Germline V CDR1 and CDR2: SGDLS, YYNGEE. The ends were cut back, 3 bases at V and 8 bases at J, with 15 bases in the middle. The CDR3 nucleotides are TGTGCCAGCAGCGAAGGGCTAGGGGGGTATTCACCCCTCCACTTT. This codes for CASSEGLGGYSPLHF.

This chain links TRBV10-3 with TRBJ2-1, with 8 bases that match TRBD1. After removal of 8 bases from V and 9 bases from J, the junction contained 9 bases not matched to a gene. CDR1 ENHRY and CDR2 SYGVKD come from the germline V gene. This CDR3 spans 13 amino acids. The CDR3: CAIGRDRYGEQFF. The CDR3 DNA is TGTGCCATCGGGCGGGACAGGTACGGTGAGCAGTTCTTC.

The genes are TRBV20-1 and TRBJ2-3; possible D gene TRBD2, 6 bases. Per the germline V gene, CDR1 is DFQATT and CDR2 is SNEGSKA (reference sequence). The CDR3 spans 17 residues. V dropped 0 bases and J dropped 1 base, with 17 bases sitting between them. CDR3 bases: TGCAGTGCTAGAGATCCAATTTACGGGGGACGCACAGATACGCAGTATTTT. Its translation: CSARDPIYGGRTDTQYF.

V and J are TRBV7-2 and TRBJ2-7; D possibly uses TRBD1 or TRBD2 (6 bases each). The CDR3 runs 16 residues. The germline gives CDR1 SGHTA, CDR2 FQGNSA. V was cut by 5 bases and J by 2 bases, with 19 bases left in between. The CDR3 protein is CASSHQGGWRTYEQYF. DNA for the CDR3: TGTGCCAGCAGCCATCAAGGGGGGTGGAGAACCTACGAGCAGTACTTC.

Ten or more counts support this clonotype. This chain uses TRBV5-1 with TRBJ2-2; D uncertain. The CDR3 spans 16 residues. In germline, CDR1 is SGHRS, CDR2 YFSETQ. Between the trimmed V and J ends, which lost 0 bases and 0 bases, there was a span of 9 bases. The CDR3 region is CASSLEGRTNTGELFF. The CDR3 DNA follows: TGCGCCAGCAGCTTGGAAGGGCGAACGAACACCGGGGAGCTGTTTTTT.

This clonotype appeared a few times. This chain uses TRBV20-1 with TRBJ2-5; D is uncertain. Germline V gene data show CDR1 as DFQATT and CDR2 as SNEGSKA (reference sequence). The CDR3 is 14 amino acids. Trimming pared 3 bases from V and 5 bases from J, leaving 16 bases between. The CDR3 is CSASLAVVGETQYF. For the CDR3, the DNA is TGCAGTGCTAGTTTGGCAGTAGTAGGGGAGACCCAGTACTTC.

The CDR3 spells CASSQAVDRGHQPQHF. The CDR3 region has the DNA TGCGCCAGCAGCCAAGCCGTTGACAGGGGTCATCAGCCCCAGCATTTT. The J gene is TRBJ1-5, the V gene TRBV4-3; 8 positions agree with TRBD1. Germline V CDR1 and CDR2: LGHNA, YSLEER. The V segment lost 1 base and the J segment 5 bases; nucleotides outside the gene matches: 7. The CDR3 is made up of 16 amino acids.

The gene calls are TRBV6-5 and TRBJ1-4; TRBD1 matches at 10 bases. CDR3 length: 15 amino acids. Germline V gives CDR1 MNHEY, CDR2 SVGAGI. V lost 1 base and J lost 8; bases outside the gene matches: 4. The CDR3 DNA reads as TGTGCCAGCAGTTACTTTGGGGACAGGGGCGAAAAACTGTTTTTT. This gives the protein CASSYFGDRGEKLFF.

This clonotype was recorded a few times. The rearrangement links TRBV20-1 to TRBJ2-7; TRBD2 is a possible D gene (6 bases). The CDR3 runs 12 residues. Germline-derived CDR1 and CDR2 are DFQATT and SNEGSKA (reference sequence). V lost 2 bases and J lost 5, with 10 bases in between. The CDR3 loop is CSARKGGDEQYF. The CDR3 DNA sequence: TGCAGTGCTAGAAAGGGAGGCGACGAGCAGTACTTC.